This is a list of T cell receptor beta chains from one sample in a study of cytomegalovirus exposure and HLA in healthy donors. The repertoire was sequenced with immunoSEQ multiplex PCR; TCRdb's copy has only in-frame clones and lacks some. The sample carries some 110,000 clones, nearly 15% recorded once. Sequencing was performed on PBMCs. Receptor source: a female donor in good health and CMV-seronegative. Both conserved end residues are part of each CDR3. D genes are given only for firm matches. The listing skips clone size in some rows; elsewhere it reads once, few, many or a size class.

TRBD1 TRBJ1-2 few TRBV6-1 CASSDPGQSYGYTF TGTGCCAGCAGTGATCCGGGACAGAGTTATGGCTACACCTTC
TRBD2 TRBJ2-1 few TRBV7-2 CASSPGGLAASYNEQFF TGTGCCAGCAGCCCAGGGGGACTAGCGGCCTCCTACAATGAGCAGTTCTTC
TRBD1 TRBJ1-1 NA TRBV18 CASSLGQGNTEAFF TGTGCCAGCTCACTAGGACAGGGGAACACTGAAGCTTTCTTT
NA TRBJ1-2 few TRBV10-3 CAISESWGVGYGYTF TGTGCCATCAGTGAGTCGTGGGGGGTCGGCTATGGCTACACCTTC
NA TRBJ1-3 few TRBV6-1 CASSAGLLNSGNTIYF TGTGCCAGCAGTGCGGGACTGCTCAACTCTGGAAACACCATATATTTT
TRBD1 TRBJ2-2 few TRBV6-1 CASSEGTGGTGELFF TGTGCCAGCAGTGAAGGGACAGGGGGCACCGGGGAGCTGTTTTTT
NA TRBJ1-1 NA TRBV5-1 CASSWGRGGVNTEAFF TGCGCCAGCAGCTGGGGTAGGGGGGGAGTGAACACTGAAGCTTTCTTT
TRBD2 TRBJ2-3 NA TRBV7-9 CASRTTSGGSTDTQYF TGTGCCAGCAGAACCACTAGCGGAGGGAGCACAGATACGCAGTATTTT
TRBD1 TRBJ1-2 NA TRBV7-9 CASSLGQGAWGYTF TGTGCCAGCAGCCTTGGACAGGGGGCGTGGGGCTACACCTTC
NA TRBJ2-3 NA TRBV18 CASSPSADTQYF TGTGCCAGCTCACCGAGTGCAGATACGCAGTATTTT
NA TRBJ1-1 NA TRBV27 CASSFWGQDTEAFF TGTGCCAGCAGTTTCTGGGGGCAGGACACTGAAGCTTTCTTT
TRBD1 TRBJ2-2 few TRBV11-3 CASSSQGANTGELFF TGTGCCAGCAGCTCCCAGGGGGCGAACACCGGGGAGCTGTTTTTT
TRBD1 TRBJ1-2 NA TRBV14 CASSQPGQGSYGYTF TGTGCCAGCAGCCAACCCGGACAGGGGAGCTATGGCTACACCTTC
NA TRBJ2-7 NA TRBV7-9 CASSFGESSYEQYF TGTGCCAGCAGCTTCGGGGAATCTTCCTACGAGCAGTACTTC
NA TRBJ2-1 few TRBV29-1 CSVEGGLTYNEQFF TGCAGCGTTGAAGGGGGCCTTACCTACAATGAGCAGTTCTTC
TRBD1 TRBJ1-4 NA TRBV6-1 CASSFDRGREKLFF TGTGCCAGCAGCTTTGACAGGGGGCGTGAAAAACTGTTTTTT
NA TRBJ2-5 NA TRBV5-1 CASSLVAGDQETQYF TGCGCCAGCAGCTTGGTTGCAGGGGATCAAGAGACCCAGTACTTC
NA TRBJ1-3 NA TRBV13 CASSLDSGIESGNTIYF TGTGCCAGCAGCTTAGATTCAGGGATAGAATCTGGAAACACCATATATTTT
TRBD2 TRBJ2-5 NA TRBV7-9 CASSLGLAGQETQYF TGTGCCAGCAGCTTAGGGCTAGCGGGTCAAGAGACCCAGTACTTC
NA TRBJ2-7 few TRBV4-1 CASSQTGQRADEQYF TGCGCCAGCAGCCAAACAGGACAACGGGCGGACGAGCAGTACTTC
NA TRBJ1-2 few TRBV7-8 CASSLVPPRGYTF TGTGCCAGCAGCTTAGTCCCACCGCGGGGCTACACCTTC
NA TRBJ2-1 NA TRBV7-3 CASSPTGYNEQFF TGTGCCAGCAGCCCCACAGGGTACAATGAGCAGTTCTTC
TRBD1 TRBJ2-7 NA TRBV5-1 CASSSGTGGSEQYF TGCGCCAGCAGCTCCGGGACAGGGGGGAGCGAGCAGTACTTC
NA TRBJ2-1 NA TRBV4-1 CASSQVSAGSYNEQFF TGCGCCAGCAGCCAAGTTAGTGCAGGCTCCTACAATGAGCAGTTCTTC
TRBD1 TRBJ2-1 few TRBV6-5 CASRQGANNEQFF TGTGCCAGCCGACAGGGGGCGAACAATGAGCAGTTCTTC
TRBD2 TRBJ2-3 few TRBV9 CASSVGTSEYTQYF TGTGCCAGCAGCGTAGGAACTAGCGAGTATACGCAGTATTTT
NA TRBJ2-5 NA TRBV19 CASSTQGQETQYF TGTGCCAGTAGTACCCAGGGCCAGGAGACCCAGTACTTC
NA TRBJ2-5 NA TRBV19 CASSIVDSQETQYF TGTGCCAGTAGTATCGTAGACTCCCAAGAGACCCAGTACTTC
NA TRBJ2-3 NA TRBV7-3 CASSLVGGSTDTQYF TGTGCCAGCAGCTTAGTGGGAGGCAGCACAGATACGCAGTATTTT
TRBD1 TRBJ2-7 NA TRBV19 CASSGKRQGSYEQYF TGTGCCAGTAGTGGCAAAAGACAGGGGTCCTACGAGCAGTACTTC
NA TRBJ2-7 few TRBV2 CASNVRVTYEQYF TGTGCCAGCAACGTGCGGGTGACCTACGAGCAGTACTTC
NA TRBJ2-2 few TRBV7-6 CASSLESVTGSMPGELFF TGTGCCAGCAGCTTAGAGTCCGTTACAGGGTCTATGCCCGGGGAGCTGTTTTTT
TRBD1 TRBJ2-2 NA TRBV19 CASSPPGTGGDGELFF TGTGCCAGTAGTCCCCCTGGGACAGGGGGCGACGGGGAGCTGTTTTTT